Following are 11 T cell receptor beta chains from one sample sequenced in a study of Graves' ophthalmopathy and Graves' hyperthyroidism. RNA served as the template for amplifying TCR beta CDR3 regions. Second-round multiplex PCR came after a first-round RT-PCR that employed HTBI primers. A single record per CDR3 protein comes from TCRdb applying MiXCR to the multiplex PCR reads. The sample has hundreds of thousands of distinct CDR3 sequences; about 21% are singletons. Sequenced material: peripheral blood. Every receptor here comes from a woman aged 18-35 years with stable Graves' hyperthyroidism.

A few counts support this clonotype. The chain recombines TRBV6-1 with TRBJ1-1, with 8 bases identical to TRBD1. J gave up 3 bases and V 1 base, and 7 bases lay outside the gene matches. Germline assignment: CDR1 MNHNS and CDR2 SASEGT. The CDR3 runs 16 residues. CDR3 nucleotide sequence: TGTGCCAGCAGTGAAGGGGACAGGTTTCAGGACACTGAAGCTTTCTTT. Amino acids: CASSEGDRFQDTEAFF.

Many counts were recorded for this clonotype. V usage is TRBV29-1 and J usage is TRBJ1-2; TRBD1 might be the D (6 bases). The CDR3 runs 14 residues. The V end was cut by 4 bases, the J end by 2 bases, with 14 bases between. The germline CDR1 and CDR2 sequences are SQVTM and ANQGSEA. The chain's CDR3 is CSVGPRQANYGYTF. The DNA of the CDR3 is TGCAGCGTTGGGCCGAGACAGGCCAACTATGGCTACACCTTC.

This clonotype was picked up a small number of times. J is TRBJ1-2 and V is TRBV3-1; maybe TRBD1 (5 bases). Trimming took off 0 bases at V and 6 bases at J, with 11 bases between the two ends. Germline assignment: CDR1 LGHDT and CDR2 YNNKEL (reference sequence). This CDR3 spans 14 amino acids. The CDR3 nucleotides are TGTGCCAGCAGCCAAGATCGGACAAGACATGGCTACACCTTC. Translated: CASSQDRTRHGYTF.

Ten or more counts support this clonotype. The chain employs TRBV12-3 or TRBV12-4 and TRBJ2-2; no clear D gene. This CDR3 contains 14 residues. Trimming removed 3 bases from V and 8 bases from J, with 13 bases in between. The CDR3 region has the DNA TGTGCCAGCAGTTTGAGGTCCCTGAGTGGGGAGCTGTTTTTT. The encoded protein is CASSLRSLSGELFF.

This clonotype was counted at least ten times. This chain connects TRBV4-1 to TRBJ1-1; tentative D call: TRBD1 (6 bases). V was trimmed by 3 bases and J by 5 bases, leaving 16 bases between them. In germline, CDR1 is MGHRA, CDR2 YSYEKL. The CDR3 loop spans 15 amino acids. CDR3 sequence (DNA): TGCGCCAGCAGCCAGGGGGGGGGCCTGCGGACTGAAGCTTTCTTT. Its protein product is CASSQGGGLRTEAFF.

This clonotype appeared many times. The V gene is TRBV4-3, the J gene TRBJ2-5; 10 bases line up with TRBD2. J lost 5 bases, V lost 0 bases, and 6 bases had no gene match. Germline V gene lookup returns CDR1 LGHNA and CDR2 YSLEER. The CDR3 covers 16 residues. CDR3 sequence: CASSQDRSGRGETQYF. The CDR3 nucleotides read TGCGCCAGCAGCCAAGATCGCAGCGGGAGGGGGGAGACCCAGTACTTC.

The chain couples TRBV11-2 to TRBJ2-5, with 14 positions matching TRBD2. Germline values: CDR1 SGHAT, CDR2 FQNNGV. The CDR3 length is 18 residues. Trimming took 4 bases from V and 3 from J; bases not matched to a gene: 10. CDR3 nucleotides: TGTGCCAGCAGCTCCGGGACTAGCGGGAGAGGGGTAAAAGAGACCCAGTACTTC. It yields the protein CASSSGTSGRGVKETQYF.

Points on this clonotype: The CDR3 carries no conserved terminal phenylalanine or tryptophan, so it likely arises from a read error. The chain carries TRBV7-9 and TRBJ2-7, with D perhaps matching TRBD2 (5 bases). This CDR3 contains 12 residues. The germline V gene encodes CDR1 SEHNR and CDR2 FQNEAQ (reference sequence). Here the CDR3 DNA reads TGTGCCAGTAGCTTCTCGGGATACGAGCAGTACTAC. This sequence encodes CASSFSGYEQYY.

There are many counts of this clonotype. In DNA form, the CDR3 reads TGTGCCAGCAGTCACCGGGACAGTGAAGCTTTCTTT. The encoded protein is CASSHRDSEAFF. The chain has TRBV2 and TRBJ1-1, with 7 bases identical to TRBD1. The CDR3 has 12 amino acids. Germline V CDR1 and CDR2: SNHLY, FYNNEI. The ends lost 5 bases at V and 7 bases at J; junction bases unmatched: 4.

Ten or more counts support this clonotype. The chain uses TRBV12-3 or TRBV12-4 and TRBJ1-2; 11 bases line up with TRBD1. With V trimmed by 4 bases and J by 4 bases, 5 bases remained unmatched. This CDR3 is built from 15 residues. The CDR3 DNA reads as TGTGCCAGCAGTTCCGGGACAGGGGGGTCCTATGGCTACACCTTC. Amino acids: CASSSGTGGSYGYTF.

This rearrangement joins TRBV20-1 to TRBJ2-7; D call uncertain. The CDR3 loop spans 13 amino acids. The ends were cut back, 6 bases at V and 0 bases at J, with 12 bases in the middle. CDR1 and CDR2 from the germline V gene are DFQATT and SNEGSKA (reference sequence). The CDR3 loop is CSARAKYSYEQYF. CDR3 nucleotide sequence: TGCAGTGCCCGCGCAAAATACTCCTACGAGCAGTACTTC.